Following are 18 T cell receptor beta chains from one sample sequenced in a study of T cells in Graves' hyperthyroidism and ophthalmopathy. Using RNA transcripts as the source, TCR beta CDR3 regions were amplified. Initially, a first-round RT-PCR of the TCR CDR3 employed the HTBI primer set. TCRdb reanalysed the multiplex PCR reads using MiXCR and keeps one entry per CDR3 protein. The profile shows about 380,000 distinct CDR3 sequences, about 14% of them singletons. The sample comprised blood. All receptors come from a young woman with Graves' ophthalmopathy.

This clonotype was observed at least ten times. J is TRBJ2-7 and V is TRBV19; D perhaps matches TRBD2 (5 bases). This CDR3 spans 12 amino acids. V lost 6 bases, J lost 3 bases, and 9 bases lay in between. Germline CDR1 and CDR2: LNHDA and SQIVND (reference sequence). Here the CDR3 reads CASSRGDYEQYF. The CDR3 DNA sequence: TGTGCCAGTAGCCGGGGTGACTACGAGCAGTACTTC.

This clonotype was recorded at least ten times. CDR3 in amino acids: CASTVGDEQFF. In DNA, the CDR3 is TGTGCCAGCACCGTGGGTGATGAGCAGTTCTTC. The rearrangement uses TRBV28 and TRBJ2-1; no definite D call. The V gene's germline CDR1 is MDHEN and CDR2 SYDVKM. CDR3 length: 11 residues. The V and J ends lost 7 bases and 8 bases respectively, with 9 bases between them.

This clonotype was observed at least ten times. The V gene is TRBV6-1, the J gene TRBJ1-2; TRBD1 is a possible D gene (5 bases). Germline CDR1 MNHNS, CDR2 SASEGT. Trimming pared 3 bases from V and 3 bases from J, leaving 14 bases between. The CDR3 is 15 amino acids. CDR3 in DNA: TGTGCCAGCAGTGAGGGACGCGGGACGTACTATGGCTACACCTTC. Residues: CASSEGRGTYYGYTF.

This clonotype was recorded many times. The chain is built from TRBV6-2 or TRBV6-3 and TRBJ2-7; TRBD2 aligns across 9 bases. The trim removed 6 bases at V and 1 base at J, leaving 7 bases unmatched. Germline V lookup: CDR1 MNHEY, CDR2 SVGEGT. The CDR3 length is 15 residues. CDR3 protein: CASRSGGFVSYEQYF. The CDR3 DNA is TGTGCCAGCAGAAGCGGGGGGTTTGTTTCCTACGAGCAGTACTTC.

With regard to this clonotype: This clone may be a read error of a much larger clone one base away. This chain connects TRBV7-2 to TRBJ1-1; tentatively, D is TRBD1 (6 bases). Germline-derived CDR1 and CDR2 are SGHTA and FQGNSA. Deletions cut 5 bases from V and 3 bases from J, with 16 bases between. The CDR3 length is 15 residues. The CDR3 here is CASSPTGGLDTEAFF. The CDR3 DNA follows: TGTGCCAGCAGCCCAACGGGGGGCTTGGACACTGAAGCTTTCTTT.

In its sample, this clonotype was seen many times. The V gene is TRBV27, the J gene TRBJ2-7, with TRBD2 identical over 9 bases. The V and J ends lost 8 bases and 6 bases, in that order; junction bases with no gene match: 11. This CDR3 spans 14 amino acids. Germline CDR1 reads MNHEY; CDR2 reads SMNVEV (reference sequence). Here the CDR3 DNA reads TGTGCCAGCCATGGCCTAGCGGGGATAGGCGAGCAGTACTTC. Translation gives CASHGLAGIGEQYF.

In regard to this clonotype: A single base separates this from a much larger clone, so it may be a read error. The rearrangement uses TRBV28 and TRBJ1-2, with D perhaps TRBD1 (5 bases). The V gene's germline CDR1 is MDHEN and CDR2 SYDVKM. This CDR3 has 12 amino acids. Trimming took 6 bases from V and 6 from J, leaving 11 bases between them. CDR3 nucleotides: TGTGCCAGCAGCAGAGGAGGGGATGGCTACACCTTC. This translates into CASSRGGDGYTF.

This clonotype turned up a few times. The rearrangement links TRBV20-1 to TRBJ1-6; 10 positions match TRBD1. The CDR3 contains 16 residues. Germline loops: CDR1 DFQATT, CDR2 SNEGSKA (reference sequence). V gave up 3 bases and J gave up 0 bases; unmatched junction bases: 2. For the CDR3, the DNA is TGCAGTGCTAGTAGGACAGGGGGCTCCTATAATTCACCCCTCCACTTT. This translates into CSASRTGGSYNSPLHF.

This clonotype was recorded a few times. The V gene is TRBV3-1, the J gene TRBJ1-2, with D unclear. Per germline, CDR1 LGHDT and CDR2 YNNKEL (reference sequence). V dropped 2 bases and J dropped 2 bases, with 6 bases sitting between them. The CDR3 length is 13 residues. In DNA form, the CDR3 reads TGTGCCAGCAGCCAAATAGACAACTATGGCTACACCTTC. It is translated as CASSQIDNYGYTF.

This clonotype was recorded at least ten times. The J gene is TRBJ2-5, the V gene TRBV6-1, with TRBD1 matching over 9 bases. This CDR3 spans 13 amino acids. Germline V gene data show CDR1 as MNHNS and CDR2 as SASEGT. V shed 6 bases, J shed 5 bases, and the junction held 4 bases outside the gene matches. The CDR3 DNA follows: TGTGCCAGCAGCTCGGGACAGGGTGAGACCCAGTACTTC. Translated, it gives CASSSGQGETQYF.

The rearrangement links TRBV15 to TRBJ1-4, with D unclear. The CDR3 loop spans 14 amino acids. Per the germline V gene, CDR1 is LNHNV and CDR2 is YYDKDF (reference sequence). Trimming stripped 0 bases from V and 6 bases from J, with 8 bases between. In DNA form, the CDR3 reads TGTGCCACCAGCAGAGAAGAGATTGATGAAAAACTGTTTTTT. Amino acids: CATSREEIDEKLFF.

With respect to this clonotype: This may stem from a read error, because a much larger clone lies one nucleotide away. The CDR3 loop reads CASSSGAANEKLFF. CDR3 sequence (DNA): TGTGCCAGCAGCTCCGGGGCAGCTAATGAAAAACTGTTTTTT. The gene calls are TRBV7-8 and TRBJ1-4; possibly TRBD1 for D (5 bases). V lost 4 bases, J lost 3 bases, and 9 bases lay in between. Germline V gene data show CDR1 as SGHVS and CDR2 as FQNEAQ. This CDR3 has 14 amino acids.

This clonotype was seen many times. V gene TRBV14 combines with J gene TRBJ2-1, with TRBD2 matching over 8 bases. Germline V gives CDR1 SGHDN, CDR2 FVKESK. Germline trimming cut 4 bases from V and 4 bases from J; bases unmatched to any gene: 6. The CDR3 covers 15 residues. The CDR3 DNA is TGTGCCAGCAGCCCGACAGCGGGGGTATACAATGAGCAGTTCTTC. Translating it yields CASSPTAGVYNEQFF.

This clonotype was detected ten times or more. V is TRBV28 and J is TRBJ2-1; a weak D match, TRBD2 (7 bases). Per the germline V gene, CDR1 is MDHEN and CDR2 is SYDVKM. Trimming removed 5 bases from V and 8 bases from J, with 13 bases in between. The CDR3 is 13 amino acids. The CDR3 nucleotides read TGTGCCAGCAGTGGGGGGGGGGGCTATGAGCAGTTCTTC. Amino acids: CASSGGGGYEQFF.

This clonotype was recorded at least ten times. This chain links TRBV15 with TRBJ2-3; 8 bases line up with TRBD1. The length of the CDR3 is 15 residues. The germline V gene encodes CDR1 LNHNV and CDR2 YYDKDF (reference sequence). The J segment lost 2 bases and the V segment lost 6 bases, leaving 7 bases of the junction unmatched. Here the CDR3 reads CATRVRDRLTDTQYF. CDR3 sequence (DNA): TGTGCCACCAGGGTCCGGGACAGGCTCACAGATACGCAGTATTTT.

The rearrangement joins TRBV5-1 to TRBJ1-2, with TRBD1 as a possible D gene (5 bases). V lost 3 bases and J 4 bases, leaving 13 bases between the germline ends. The CDR3 spans 14 residues. The germline V gene has CDR1 SGHRS and CDR2 YFSETQ. The chain's CDR3 is CASSSTREGYGYTF. The DNA of the CDR3 is TGCGCCAGCAGCTCCACCAGGGAAGGCTATGGCTACACCTTC.

This clonotype was recorded a few times. This chain connects TRBV28 to TRBJ2-3, with 10 bases aligning to TRBD1. V trimming: 5 bases; J trimming: 6 bases; junction bases outside the gene matches: 8. The CDR3 loop spans 15 amino acids. Germline assignment: CDR1 MDHEN and CDR2 SYDVKM. CDR3 DNA sequence: TGTGCCAGCAGTCCTCGGACAGGGGGTAAGGATACGCAGTATTTT. It encodes CASSPRTGGKDTQYF.

The genes are TRBV10-3 and TRBJ2-7; D not certain. This CDR3 region has 13 residues. CDR1 and CDR2 (germline): ENHRY, SYGVKD. The V end lost 6 bases, the J end lost 4 bases, and 13 bases lay between the germline ends. The CDR3 protein is CAISETESYEQYF. The DNA for the CDR3 is TGTGCCATCAGCGAGACGGAATCGTACGAGCAGTACTTC.